This TCR beta chain is from a study of T cell changes during pregnancy in multiple sclerosis. Only in-frame clones appear in the TCRdb table, and some are missing; sequencing was by immunoSEQ multiplex PCR. The sample includes about 80,000 clones, just over 90% seen only once; the top ten take 1.4%. The length of the CDR3 is 15 residues. CDR1 and CDR2 (germline): MNHEY, SVGAGI. V lost 2 bases, J lost 2 bases, and 9 bases lay in between. Sequencing was performed on peripheral blood, taken before pregnancy. The source of this sequence is a female donor with multiple sclerosis, enrolled in a pregnancy study. The V call is TRBV6-5, the J call TRBJ1-4; D might be TRBD1 (5 bases). Here the CDR3 DNA reads TGTGCCAGCAGTTACGTAGGGGCGACTAATGAAAAACTGTTTTTT. Amino acids: CASSYVGATNEKLFF.